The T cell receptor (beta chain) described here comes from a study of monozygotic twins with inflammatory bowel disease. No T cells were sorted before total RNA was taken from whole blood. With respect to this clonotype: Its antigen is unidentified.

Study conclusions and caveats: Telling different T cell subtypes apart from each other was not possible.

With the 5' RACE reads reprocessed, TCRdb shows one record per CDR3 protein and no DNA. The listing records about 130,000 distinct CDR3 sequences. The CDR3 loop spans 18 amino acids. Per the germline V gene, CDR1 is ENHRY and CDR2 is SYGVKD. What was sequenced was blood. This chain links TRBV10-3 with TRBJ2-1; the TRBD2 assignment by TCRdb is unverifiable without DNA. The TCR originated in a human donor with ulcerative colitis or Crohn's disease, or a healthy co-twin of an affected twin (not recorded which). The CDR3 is CAISESGGSRSSYNEQFF.